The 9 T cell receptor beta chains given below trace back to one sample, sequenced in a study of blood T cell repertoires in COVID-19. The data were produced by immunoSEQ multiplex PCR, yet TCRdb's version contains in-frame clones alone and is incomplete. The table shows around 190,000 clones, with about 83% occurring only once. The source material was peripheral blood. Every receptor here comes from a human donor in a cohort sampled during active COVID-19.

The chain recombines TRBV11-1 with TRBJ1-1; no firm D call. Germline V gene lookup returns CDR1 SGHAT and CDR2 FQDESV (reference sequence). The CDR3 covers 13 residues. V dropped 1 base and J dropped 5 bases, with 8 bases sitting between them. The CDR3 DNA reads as TGTGCCAGCAGCTTAGGCCCGCAGACTGAAGCTTTCTTT. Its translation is CASSLGPQTEAFF.

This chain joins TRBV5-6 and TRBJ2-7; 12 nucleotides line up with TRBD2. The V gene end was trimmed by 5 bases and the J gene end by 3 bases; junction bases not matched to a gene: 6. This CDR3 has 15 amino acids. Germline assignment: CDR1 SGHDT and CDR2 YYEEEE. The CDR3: CASRLLAGGDYEQYF. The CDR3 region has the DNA TGTGCCAGCAGACTACTAGCGGGAGGTGACTACGAGCAGTACTTC.

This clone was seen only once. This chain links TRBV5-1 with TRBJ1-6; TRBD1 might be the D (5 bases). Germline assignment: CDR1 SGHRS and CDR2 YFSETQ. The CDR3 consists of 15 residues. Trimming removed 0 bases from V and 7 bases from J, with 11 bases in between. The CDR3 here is CASSLAEGRNSPLHF. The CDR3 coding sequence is TGCGCCAGCAGCTTGGCCGAGGGGAGGAATTCACCCCTCCACTTT.

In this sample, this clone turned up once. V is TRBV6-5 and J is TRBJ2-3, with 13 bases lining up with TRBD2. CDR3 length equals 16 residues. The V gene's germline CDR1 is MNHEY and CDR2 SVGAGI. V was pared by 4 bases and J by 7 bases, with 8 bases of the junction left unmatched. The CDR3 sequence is CASSLAGTSGVHTQYF. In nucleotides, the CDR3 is TGTGCCAGCAGTTTGGCCGGGACTAGCGGGGTCCATACGCAGTATTTT.

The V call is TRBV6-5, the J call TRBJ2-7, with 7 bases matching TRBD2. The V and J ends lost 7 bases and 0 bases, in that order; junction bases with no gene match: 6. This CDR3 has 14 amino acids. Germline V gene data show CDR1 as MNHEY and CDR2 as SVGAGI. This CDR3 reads CASIPGLHSYEQYF. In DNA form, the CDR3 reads TGTGCCAGCATTCCGGGACTACACTCCTACGAGCAGTACTTC.

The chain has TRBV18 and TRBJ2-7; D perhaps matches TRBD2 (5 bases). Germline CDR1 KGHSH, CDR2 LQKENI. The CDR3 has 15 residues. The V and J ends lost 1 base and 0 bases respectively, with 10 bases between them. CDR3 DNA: TGTGCCAGCTCACCACTCGGTCGGGACTCCTACGAGCAGTACTTC. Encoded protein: CASSPLGRDSYEQYF.

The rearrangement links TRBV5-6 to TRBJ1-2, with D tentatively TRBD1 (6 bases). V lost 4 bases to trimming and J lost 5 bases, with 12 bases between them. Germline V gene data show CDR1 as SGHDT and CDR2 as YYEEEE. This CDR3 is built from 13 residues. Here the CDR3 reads CASSRTATYGYTF. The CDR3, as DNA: TGTGCCAGCAGCCGGACAGCCACTTATGGCTACACCTTC.

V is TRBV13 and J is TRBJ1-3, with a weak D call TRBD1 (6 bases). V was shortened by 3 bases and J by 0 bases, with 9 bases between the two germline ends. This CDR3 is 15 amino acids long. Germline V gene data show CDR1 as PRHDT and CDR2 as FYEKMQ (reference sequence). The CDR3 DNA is TGTGCCAGCAGCTTGGACAGACTCTCTGGAAACACCATATATTTT. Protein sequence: CASSLDRLSGNTIYF.

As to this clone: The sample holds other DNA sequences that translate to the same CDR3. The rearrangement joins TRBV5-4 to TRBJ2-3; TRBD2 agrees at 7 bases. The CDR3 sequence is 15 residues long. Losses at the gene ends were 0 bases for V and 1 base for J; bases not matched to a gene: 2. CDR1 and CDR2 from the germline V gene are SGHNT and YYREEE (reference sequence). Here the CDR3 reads CASSLAGGGTDTQYF. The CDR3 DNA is TGTGCCAGCAGCTTGGCGGGGGGAGGCACAGATACGCAGTATTTT.